Listed below are T cell receptor beta chains from one sample, sequenced in a study of blood T cell repertoires in COVID-19. Produced via immunoSEQ multiplex PCR; TCRdb's table is partial and in-frame only. The sample includes just under 350,000 clones, 85% to 90% seen only once; the top ten take more than 5%. The sample comprised peripheral blood. The receptors were gathered from a woman in her forties or fifties with COVID-19, enrolled during active disease. Each CDR3 is given with its conserved first and last residue. Fields, in order: V gene, clone size, J gene, D gene, CDR3 DNA, CDR3 protein. The D gene is left open where the match is weak. Clone size, where shown, is once, few, many, or a class for clones that have expanded.

v_call: TRBV5-6
clone_size: NA
j_call: TRBJ2-1
d_call: TRBD1
cdr3_nt: TGTGCCAGCAGCCCCGGGACAGGGGAGAATGAGCAGTTCTTC
cdr3_aa: CASSPGTGENEQFF

v_call: TRBV5-1
clone_size: NA
j_call: TRBJ2-2
d_call: NA
cdr3_nt: TGCGCCAGCAGCCCTAGCCGGAACACCGGGGAGCTGTTTTTT
cdr3_aa: CASSPSRNTGELFF

v_call: TRBV5-6
clone_size: few
j_call: TRBJ2-1
d_call: TRBD2
cdr3_nt: TGTGCCAGCAGCTTGGGGGCTAGCGGGAGGAAGACCTACAATGAGCAGTTCTTC
cdr3_aa: CASSLGASGRKTYNEQFF

v_call: TRBV27
clone_size: NA
j_call: TRBJ1-6
d_call: TRBD1
cdr3_nt: TGTGCCAGCAGTTCGCAGGGGGCTAGTATTTCACCCCTCCACTTT
cdr3_aa: CASSSQGASISPLHF

v_call: TRBV2
clone_size: few
j_call: TRBJ1-5
d_call: TRBD1
cdr3_nt: TGTGCCAGCAGAGGGGGCCTGAGCAATCAGCCCCAGCATTTT
cdr3_aa: CASRGGLSNQPQHF

v_call: TRBV30
clone_size: NA
j_call: TRBJ1-3
d_call: NA
cdr3_nt: TGTGCCTGGAGCCAAGGACATGCGAGTGGAAACACCATATATTTT
cdr3_aa: CAWSQGHASGNTIYF

v_call: TRBV2
clone_size: NA
j_call: TRBJ1-1
d_call: NA
cdr3_nt: TGTGCCAGCAACTTTTTAGGAGACACTGAAGCTTTCTTT
cdr3_aa: CASNFLGDTEAFF

v_call: TRBV4-1
clone_size: NA
j_call: TRBJ2-2
d_call: TRBD2
cdr3_nt: TGCGCCAGCAGCTACACCGGGACTAGTGTATCCGGGGAGCTGTTTTTT
cdr3_aa: CASSYTGTSVSGELFF

v_call: TRBV5-1
clone_size: NA
j_call: TRBJ1-5
d_call: NA
cdr3_nt: TGCGCCAGCAGCTTGGAGGGTGTAGGGCAGGGTGGCCAGCCCCAGCATTTT
cdr3_aa: CASSLEGVGQGGQPQHF

v_call: TRBV15
clone_size: NA
j_call: TRBJ2-7
d_call: NA
cdr3_nt: TGTGCCACCAGCTTCGGGTTATCCTACGAGCAGTACTTC
cdr3_aa: CATSFGLSYEQYF

v_call: TRBV7-2
clone_size: NA
j_call: TRBJ2-5
d_call: TRBD2
cdr3_nt: TGTGCCAGCAGCTATGGGACTAGCGGGTGGGAGACCCAGTACTTC
cdr3_aa: CASSYGTSGWETQYF

v_call: TRBV21-1
clone_size: NA
j_call: TRBJ2-7
d_call: NA
cdr3_nt: TGTGCCAGCAACGACAGGAACGAGCAGTACTTC
cdr3_aa: CASNDRNEQYF

v_call: TRBV6-5
clone_size: NA
j_call: TRBJ2-1
d_call: NA
cdr3_nt: TGTGCCAGCAGTTATGCAGTTAGGGGTTCCTACAATGAGCAGTTCTTC
cdr3_aa: CASSYAVRGSYNEQFF

v_call: TRBV19
clone_size: NA
j_call: TRBJ1-1
d_call: NA
cdr3_nt: TGTGCCAGTAGCCCCCAGGGTTTGAACACTGAAGCTTTCTTT
cdr3_aa: CASSPQGLNTEAFF

v_call: TRBV27
clone_size: NA
j_call: TRBJ2-3
d_call: NA
cdr3_nt: TGTGCCAGCAGTTTATCGGCCCCAGATACGCAGTATTTT
cdr3_aa: CASSLSAPDTQYF

v_call: TRBV4-3
clone_size: NA
j_call: TRBJ1-1
d_call: NA
cdr3_nt: TGCGCCAGCAGCCCCGAGCCTAATGTCGCGAACACTGAAGCTTTCTTT
cdr3_aa: CASSPEPNVANTEAFF

v_call: TRBV4-2
clone_size: NA
j_call: TRBJ2-7
d_call: NA
cdr3_nt: TGTGCCAGCAGCCAAGATTTTAAGCGGGTGGGGTCCTACGAGCAGTACTTC
cdr3_aa: CASSQDFKRVGSYEQYF